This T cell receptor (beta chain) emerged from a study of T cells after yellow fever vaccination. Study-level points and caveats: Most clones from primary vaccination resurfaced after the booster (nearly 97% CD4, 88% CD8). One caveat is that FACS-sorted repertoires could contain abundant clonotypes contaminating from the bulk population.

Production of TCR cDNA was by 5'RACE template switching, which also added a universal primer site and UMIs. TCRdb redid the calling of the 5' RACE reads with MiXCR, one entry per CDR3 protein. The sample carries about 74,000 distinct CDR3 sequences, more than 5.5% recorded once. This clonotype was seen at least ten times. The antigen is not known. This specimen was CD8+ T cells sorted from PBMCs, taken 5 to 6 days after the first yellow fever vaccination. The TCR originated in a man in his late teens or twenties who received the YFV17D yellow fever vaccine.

CDR3 loop: CASSLGQNSGNTIYF. The CDR3, as DNA: TGTGCCAGCAGCCTGGGACAGAACTCTGGAAACACCATATATTTT. The chain combines TRBV7-2 with TRBJ1-3; 7 bases line up with TRBD1. Germline values: CDR1 SGHTA, CDR2 FQGNSA. Trimming took 5 bases from V and 0 from J; bases not matched to a gene: 4. This CDR3 has 15 residues.